This TCR beta chain is drawn from a study of blood T cell repertoires in COVID-19. Study-wide context: The study drew acute and convalescent COVID-19 samples from the United States, Italy and Spain.

Germline V gives CDR1 SGHTA, CDR2 FQGNSA. The junction had 8 bases not matched to a gene; V was cut back by 0 bases and J by 1 base. The CDR3 spans 17 residues. Original data processing: Estimates of nucleated cell counts were drawn from the amplification of reference gene primers. Profiling relied on immunoSEQ multiplex PCR, and the TCRdb table lists in-frame clones only, not all of them. D and trimming were read from the DNA, whereas the V and J calls and clone size are those reported in that table. The top ten hold roughly 1.9% of the sample, which has 160,000 or so clones, 85% to 95% seen once. Enrolment of Seattle patients took place during active infection, and they were followed longitudinally.

The material sequenced was peripheral blood. The rearrangement joins TRBV7-2 to TRBJ2-7; 8 nucleotides agree with TRBD2. The clonotype comes from a woman aged 55 to 70 with COVID-19, enrolled during active disease. The CDR3, as DNA: TGTGCCAGCAGCTTAGCGCATGAAAGCGGGGGTTCCTACGAGCAGTACTTC. As protein: CASSLAHESGGSYEQYF.